The 29 T cell receptor beta chains below all came from one sample that was sequenced in a study of identifying expanded T cells in peripheral blood. Produced via immunoSEQ multiplex PCR; TCRdb's table is partial and in-frame only. Of 95,000 to 100,000 clones listed, roughly 85% are singletons. What was sequenced was blood. The receptors derive from a person aged 18 to 70 in good health.

The chain links TRBV4-2 to TRBJ2-7; no clear D. Per germline, CDR1 LGHNA and CDR2 YNFKEQ. V was clipped by 5 bases and J by 7 bases, with 12 bases between them. CDR3 size: 12 residues. CDR3 residues: CASSFGVMEQYF. CDR3 coding DNA: TGTGCCAGCAGCTTTGGTGTAATGGAGCAGTACTTC.

The chain employs TRBV28 and TRBJ1-3; 9 positions agree with TRBD1. V trimming: 3 bases; J trimming: 6 bases; junction bases outside the gene matches: 6. The CDR3 runs to 15 residues. Per the germline V gene, CDR1 is MDHEN and CDR2 is SYDVKM. The CDR3 reads CASSLYRGRVNTIYF. CDR3 DNA: TGTGCCAGCAGTTTGTACAGGGGGCGCGTAAACACCATATATTTT.

This clone was observed once. The chain recombines TRBV5-4 with TRBJ2-3, with 11 bases aligning to TRBD1. The CDR3 totals 15 residues. With V trimmed by 2 bases and J by 6 bases, 5 bases remained unmatched. CDR1 is SGHNT, CDR2 YYREEE, per germline (reference sequence). The CDR3 DNA is TGTGCCAGCAGCTTCCGGACAGGGGGCGCGGATACGCAGTATTTT. This encodes CASSFRTGGADTQYF.

On this clone: Other DNA sequences within the sample encode an identical CDR3. V is TRBV28 and J is TRBJ1-2; D is uncertain. Germline V gene lookup returns CDR1 MDHEN and CDR2 SYDVKM. There are 12 residues in the CDR3. V lost 6 bases and J lost 4, with 9 bases in between. This chain's CDR3 is CASSLRLYGYTF. The CDR3 nucleotides read TGTGCCAGCAGCCTCAGACTCTATGGCTACACCTTC.

The genes are TRBV5-1 and TRBJ2-3; weak D call: TRBD2 (5 bases). CDR1 SGHRS and CDR2 YFSETQ come from the germline V gene. V lost 0 bases to trimming and J lost 1 base, with 12 bases between them. The CDR3 covers 16 residues. CDR3: CASSLGVLGGTDTQYF. The CDR3 DNA is TGCGCCAGCAGCTTGGGGGTCCTCGGGGGCACAGATACGCAGTATTTT.

V and J are TRBV11-2 and TRBJ1-6; D not certain. CDR1 and CDR2 (germline): SGHAT, FQNNGV. V lost 5 bases to trimming and J lost 4 bases, with 9 bases between them. This CDR3 spans 14 amino acids. The CDR3 sequence: CASSLRRYNSPLHF. The DNA of the CDR3 is TGTGCCAGCAGCCTTCGACGTTATAATTCACCCCTCCACTTT.

Here the CDR3 reads CASKRLAEETQYF. Here the CDR3 DNA reads TGCGCCAGCAAACGCCTAGCGGAAGAGACCCAGTACTTC. The genes are TRBV5-1 and TRBJ2-5; 7 positions agree with TRBD2. This CDR3 comprises 13 residues. Trimming removed 6 bases from V and 3 bases from J; junction bases left unmatched: 5. The germline V gene encodes CDR1 SGHRS and CDR2 YFSETQ.

The chain carries TRBV27 and TRBJ1-1, with D possibly matching TRBD1 (5 bases). CDR1 is MNHEY and CDR2 is SMNVEV in the germline V gene (reference sequence). V gave up 4 bases and J gave up 3 bases, with 12 bases separating them. This CDR3 is 14 amino acids long. The CDR3 region is CASSWLGRYTEAFF. CDR3 DNA: TGTGCCAGCAGTTGGCTGGGGCGGTACACTGAAGCTTTCTTT.

This chain uses TRBV10-3 with TRBJ2-3, with D unresolved. The length of the CDR3 is 17 residues. V was clipped by 8 bases and J by 2 bases, with 23 bases between them. Germline V lookup: CDR1 ENHRY, CDR2 SYGVKD. The CDR3 DNA follows: TGTGCCATCCGTAACTCGAAGGCTGGACCTCACACAGATACGCAGTATTTT. It translates to CAIRNSKAGPHTDTQYF.

The rearrangement links TRBV5-1 to TRBJ1-5, with 7 nucleotides matching TRBD1. Germline trimming cut 1 base from V and 0 bases from J; bases unmatched to any gene: 1. The CDR3 spans 15 residues. Germline V gives CDR1 SGHRS, CDR2 YFSETQ. The CDR3 here is CASSLTGVSNQPQHF. In nucleotides, the CDR3 is TGCGCCAGCAGCTTGACAGGGGTTAGCAATCAGCCCCAGCATTTT.

V gene TRBV18 combines with J gene TRBJ1-5; no definite D call. This CDR3 has 14 residues. Deletions cut 1 base from V and 4 bases from J, with 8 bases between. Germline loops: CDR1 KGHSH, CDR2 LQKENI. DNA for the CDR3: TGTGCCAGCTCACCACAGGGAGGTAATCAGCCCCAGCATTTT. This encodes CASSPQGGNQPQHF.

This clone came up a few times. The chain joins TRBV18 to TRBJ1-6, with D perhaps matching TRBD1 (6 bases). The CDR3 is made up of 16 amino acids. In germline, CDR1 is KGHSH, CDR2 LQKENI. Deletions cut 3 bases from V and 7 bases from J, with 16 bases between. The CDR3 loop reads CASSPALAGANSPLHF. DNA for the CDR3: TGTGCCAGCTCACCCGCTCTGGCGGGGGCGAATTCACCCCTCCACTTT.

V and J are TRBV6-1 and TRBJ1-5; a weak D match, TRBD1 (5 bases). Germline loops: CDR1 MNHNS, CDR2 SASEGT. This CDR3 is built from 15 residues. Deletions cut 0 bases from V and 6 bases from J, with 12 bases between. The CDR3, as DNA: TGTGCCAGCAGTGAAGCGCGGGACCCTGCTCAGCCCCAGCATTTT. This sequence encodes CASSEARDPAQPQHF.

The sample holds a few counts of this clone. The chain joins TRBV2 to TRBJ1-2, with 9 bases lining up with TRBD1. Germline V CDR1 and CDR2: SNHLY, FYNNEI. J was trimmed by 2 bases and V by 1 base; bases with no gene match: 2. The CDR3 runs 15 residues. The CDR3 sequence: CASSEGDRDNYGYTF. CDR3 DNA: TGTGCCAGCAGTGAAGGGGACAGGGACAACTATGGCTACACCTTC.

The chain has TRBV4-3 and TRBJ1-6; D is unclear. This CDR3 is built from 16 residues. Per germline, CDR1 LGHNA and CDR2 YSLEER. Trimming pared 0 bases from V and 7 bases from J, leaving 13 bases between. CDR3 sequence (DNA): TGCGCCAGCAGCCAAGAGCCCTATGCGGGGAATTCACCCCTCCACTTT. Residues: CASSQEPYAGNSPLHF.

V usage is TRBV14 and J usage is TRBJ2-1, with 9 bases that match TRBD1. There are 16 residues in the CDR3. Germline V gives CDR1 SGHDN, CDR2 FVKESK. Germline trimming cut 4 bases from V and 1 base from J; bases unmatched to any gene: 5. This CDR3 is CASSPRDRVSYNEQFF. DNA of the CDR3: TGTGCCAGCAGCCCCCGGGACAGGGTTTCCTACAATGAGCAGTTCTTC.

The chain recombines TRBV7-2 with TRBJ1-2; D gene ambiguous. V lost 5 bases, J lost 1 base, and 11 bases lay in between. CDR1 and CDR2 from the germline V gene are SGHTA and FQGNSA. The CDR3 is 14 amino acids. DNA of the CDR3: TGTGCCAGCAGCGCGGGTAGGGTTAACTATGGCTACACCTTC. It yields the protein CASSAGRVNYGYTF. Variable domain in full (rest from reference TRBV7-2 and TRBJ1-2): GAGVSQSPSNKVTEKGKDVELRCDPISGHTALYWYRQSLGQGLEFLIYFQGNSAPDKSGLPSDRFSAERTGGSVSTLTIQRTQQEDSAVYLCASSAGRVNYGYTFGSGTRLTVV.

This clone came up a few times. J is TRBJ1-6 and V is TRBV18; D is perhaps TRBD1 (6 bases). This CDR3 is 14 amino acids long. Trimming took off 6 bases at V and 7 bases at J, with 13 bases between the two ends. The germline V gene has CDR1 KGHSH and CDR2 LQKENI. CDR3 residues: CASSHLRGNSPLHF. The CDR3 nucleotides read TGTGCCAGCTCCCACCTGAGGGGGAATTCACCCCTCCACTTT. Full variable domain (remainder filled in from reference TRBV18 and TRBJ1-6): NAGVMQNPRHLVRRRGQEARLRCSPMKGHSHVYWYRQLPEEGLKFMVYLQKENIIDESGMPKERFSAEFPKEGPSILRIQQVVRGDSAAYFCASSHLRGNSPLHFGNGTRLTVT.

This clone is a singleton in its sample. This sequence joins TRBV10-3 and TRBJ2-7, with a possible D match to TRBD1 (6 bases). The V and J ends lost 0 bases and 4 bases respectively, with 13 bases between them. Germline values: CDR1 ENHRY, CDR2 SYGVKD. The CDR3 is made up of 15 amino acids. The CDR3 DNA is TGTGCCATCAGTGAGTCCGCCCCGCAGGGGTACGAGCAGTACTTC. Its translation is CAISESAPQGYEQYF.

The chain couples TRBV7-2 to TRBJ1-4, with D possibly being TRBD1 (6 bases). Germline CDR1 is SGHTA and CDR2 is FQGNSA. V was trimmed by 10 bases and J by 2 bases, leaving 20 bases between them. The CDR3 contains 16 residues. This chain's CDR3 is CATAPSGGRTNEKLFF. As DNA, the CDR3 is TGTGCCACCGCACCGTCTGGGGGCAGGACTAATGAAAAACTGTTTTTT.

This chain uses TRBV6-6 with TRBJ1-1; TRBD1 matches 9 bases. V was pared by 8 bases and J by 0 bases, with 7 bases of the junction left unmatched. This CDR3 contains 15 residues. Germline V gene data show CDR1 as MNHNY and CDR2 as SVGAGI (reference sequence). The DNA for the CDR3 is TGTGCCAGCGGCCCCAACAGGGGGCTGAACACTGAAGCTTTCTTT. It specifies CASGPNRGLNTEAFF.

The CDR3 spells CASSSHRTGSLAGHNEQFF. The CDR3 region has the DNA TGTGCCAGCAGTTCACACCGGACAGGGTCACTAGCGGGACACAATGAGCAGTTCTTC. The V and J genes are TRBV27 and TRBJ2-1; 10 nucleotides agree with TRBD2. The ends lost 4 bases at V and 5 bases at J; junction bases unmatched: 17. The germline CDR1 and CDR2 sequences are MNHEY and SMNVEV (reference sequence). The CDR3 consists of 19 residues.

The V gene is TRBV5-1, the J gene TRBJ1-1; 7 positions match TRBD1. This CDR3 region has 15 residues. With V trimmed by 8 bases and J by 0 bases, 10 bases remained unmatched. The germline V gene encodes CDR1 SGHRS and CDR2 YFSETQ. The CDR3 spells CASSRTGHLNTEAFF. CDR3 bases: TGCGCCAGTTCTCGGACAGGACACCTGAACACTGAAGCTTTCTTT.

This sequence joins TRBV28 and TRBJ1-4, with a tentative D call TRBD1 (5 bases). Deletions cut 4 bases from V and 8 bases from J, with 14 bases between. Germline assignment: CDR1 MDHEN and CDR2 SYDVKM. CDR3 size: 14 residues. The CDR3 nucleotides are TGTGCCAGCAGTTCGGCAGGGATTCACGAAAAACTGTTTTTT. This codes for CASSSAGIHEKLFF.

This rearrangement joins TRBV30 to TRBJ2-1, with 7 bases fitting TRBD1. Per germline, CDR1 GTSNPN and CDR2 SVGIG (reference sequence). V was clipped by 3 bases and J by 0 bases; unmatched bases: 14. The CDR3 spans 18 residues. Here the CDR3 DNA reads TGTGCCTGGAGCTCCACAGGGGCTCCCCGGAGCTCCTACAATGAGCAGTTCTTC. It encodes CAWSSTGAPRSSYNEQFF.

The chain joins TRBV6-5 to TRBJ1-2, with 7 positions matching TRBD1. The V and J ends lost 6 bases and 7 bases, in that order; junction bases with no gene match: 5. The CDR3 extends over 12 amino acids. Germline values: CDR1 MNHEY, CDR2 SVGAGI. In DNA, the CDR3 is TGTGCCAGCAGCAATTACAGGGGTGGCTACACCTTC. Its translation is CASSNYRGGYTF.

V gene TRBV13 combines with J gene TRBJ1-4, with a tentative D call TRBD1 (5 bases). This CDR3 is 20 amino acids long. Trimming cost V 0 bases and J 2 bases, with 22 bases left between them. The V gene's germline CDR1 is PRHDT and CDR2 FYEKMQ (reference sequence). Here the CDR3 reads CASSLGQYAAGRTTNEKLFF. The CDR3 DNA is TGTGCCAGCAGCTTAGGCCAATATGCGGCAGGGCGAACGACTAATGAAAAACTGTTTTTT.

The chain is built from TRBV19 and TRBJ1-4; D call uncertain. The V gene lost 6 bases and the J gene lost 0 bases, with 11 bases spanning the gap. The germline gives CDR1 LNHDA, CDR2 SQIVND (reference sequence). CDR3 size: 15 residues. The CDR3: CASRPNHATNEKLFF. For the CDR3, the DNA is TGTGCCAGTAGGCCCAACCATGCAACTAATGAAAAACTGTTTTTT.

The gene calls are TRBV28 and TRBJ1-4; no firm D call. The germline V gene encodes CDR1 MDHEN and CDR2 SYDVKM. CDR3 length: 12 residues. Trimming removed 5 bases at V and 4 bases at J, with 5 bases between. For the CDR3, the DNA is TGTGCCAGCAGTGGATTTAATGAAAAACTGTTTTTT. Its translation is CASSGFNEKLFF.